This record concerns one T cell receptor (beta chain) sequence. Its specificity is not known. This record comes from a study of T cell responses to AZD1222 COVID-19 vaccine. Assay: immunoSEQ multiplex PCR; the TCRdb copy retains only in-frame clones and omits some. This sample has around 200,000 clones, with 70% to 90% found just once. General study points: Mapped onto spike, vaccine-associated CD4 TCRs spanned it and were dominant at 160-218 and 743-854. Of spike-specific TCRs, nearly half reportedly target regions left unmutated in variants. An increase in Spike-specific TCR breadth and depth was observed after two AZD1222 doses.

CDR3 length equals 15 residues. V was trimmed by 0 bases and J by 4 bases, leaving 14 bases between them. Per the germline V gene, CDR1 is SGDLS and CDR2 is YYNGEE. The chain uses TRBV9 and TRBJ2-7; D is undetermined. The TCR originated in an adult in good health. The specimen comprised peripheral blood, sampled on day 0 of AZD1222 vaccination. The CDR3: CASSVGNSARYEQYF. Here the CDR3 DNA reads TGTGCCAGCAGCGTAGGTAACAGCGCCCGTTACGAGCAGTACTTC.